The 7 T cell receptor beta chains reported below all come from one sample, sequenced in a study of blood T cell repertoires in COVID-19. Sequenced by immunoSEQ multiplex PCR; TCRdb stores in-frame clones only, minus some. The table records about 95,000 clones, 75% to 95% of them present only once. Sequencing was done on a sample of peripheral blood. The source of these receptors is a woman between 50 and 59 years old in a cohort sampled during active COVID-19.

The J gene is TRBJ2-1, the V gene TRBV19, with D tentatively TRBD2 (5 bases). V was trimmed by 7 bases and J by 9 bases, leaving 16 bases between them. The germline CDR1 and CDR2 sequences are LNHDA and SQIVND (reference sequence). This CDR3 spans 13 amino acids. The CDR3 region has the DNA TGTGCCAGTACCCGACGGGGTGGTGTTGAGCAGTTCTTC. Its protein product is CASTRRGGVEQFF.

The chain recombines TRBV6-1 with TRBJ2-3; TRBD1 might be the D (6 bases). Germline values: CDR1 MNHNS, CDR2 SASEGT. This CDR3 is 14 amino acids long. V lost 3 bases, J lost 2 bases, and 9 bases lay in between. CDR3: CASSEGANTDTQYF. The CDR3 region has the DNA TGTGCCAGCAGTGAGGGGGCAAACACAGATACGCAGTATTTT.

The rearrangement links TRBV7-9 to TRBJ1-5; no definite D call. The CDR3 runs to 13 residues. Trimming took off 5 bases at V and 7 bases at J, with 12 bases between the two ends. From germline, CDR1 is SEHNR and CDR2 FQNEAQ (reference sequence). The chain's CDR3 is CASSPDGVQPQHF. The CDR3 region has the DNA TGTGCCAGCAGCCCAGACGGGGTGCAGCCCCAGCATTTT.

This clone has just a few counts. The sample has other DNA sequences that encode this CDR3 too. The V call is TRBV4-1, the J call TRBJ2-7, with D possibly TRBD1 on 5 matching bases. Germline V gene data show CDR1 as MGHRA and CDR2 as YSYEKL. This CDR3 has 13 amino acids. The ends were cut back, 1 base at V and 4 bases at J, with 8 bases in the middle. The DNA of the CDR3 is TGCGCCAGCAGCCAAGGCGGACATTACGAGCAGTACTTC. This translates into CASSQGGHYEQYF.

The gene calls are TRBV2 and TRBJ2-3, with 9 bases lining up with TRBD2. V lost 9 bases to trimming and J lost 4 bases; unmatched junction nucleotides: 11. Per germline, CDR1 SNHLY and CDR2 FYNNEI. The CDR3 runs to 15 residues. The CDR3 loop is CASQILAGTSDTQYF. The CDR3 DNA follows: TGTGCCAGTCAAATCCTAGCGGGAACTTCAGATACGCAGTATTTT.

This clone was counted once. The CDR3 DNA sequence: TGTGCCAGCAGTGCGACAGCTTTAATTACCCGGGAGACCCAGTACTTC. It translates to CASSATALITRETQYF. The chain uses TRBV6-1 and TRBJ2-5, with a tentative D call TRBD1 (5 bases). Between the trimmed V and J ends, which lost 4 bases and 5 bases, there was a span of 20 bases. The CDR3 is made up of 16 amino acids. The germline CDR1 and CDR2 sequences are MNHNS and SASEGT.

This clone was detected only a few times. The chain couples TRBV29-1 to TRBJ2-7, with a weak D call TRBD1 (7 bases). V lost 1 base and J 2 bases, leaving 12 bases between the germline ends. Germline CDR1 reads SQVTM; CDR2 reads ANQGSEA. The length of the CDR3 is 14 residues. This chain's CDR3 is CSVEAGGRPYEQYF. DNA of the CDR3: TGCAGCGTTGAAGCAGGGGGGAGGCCCTACGAGCAGTACTTC.